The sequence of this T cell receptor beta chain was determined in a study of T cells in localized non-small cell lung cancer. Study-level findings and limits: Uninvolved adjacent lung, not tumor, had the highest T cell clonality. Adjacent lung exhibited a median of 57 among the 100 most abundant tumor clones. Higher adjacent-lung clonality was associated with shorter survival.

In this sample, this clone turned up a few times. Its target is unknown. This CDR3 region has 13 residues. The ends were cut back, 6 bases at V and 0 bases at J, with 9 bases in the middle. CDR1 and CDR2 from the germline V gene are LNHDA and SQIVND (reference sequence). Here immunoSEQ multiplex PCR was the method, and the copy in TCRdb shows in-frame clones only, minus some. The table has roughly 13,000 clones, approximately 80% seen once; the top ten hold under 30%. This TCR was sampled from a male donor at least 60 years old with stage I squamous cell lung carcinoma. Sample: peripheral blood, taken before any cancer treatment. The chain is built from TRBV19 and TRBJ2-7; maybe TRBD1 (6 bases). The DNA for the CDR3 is TGTGCCAGTAGCCAACAGGGCTCCTACGAGCAGTACTTC. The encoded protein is CASSQQGSYEQYF.